One and the same sample provided the 29 T cell receptor beta chains below, sequenced in a study of Ad26.COV2.S vaccination and SARS-CoV-2 variants. The treatment: roughly 20 received Ad26.COV2.S at low or high dose, single or two shots; about 5 received placebo; per-sample allocation not given. Day 63 after the first injection of vaccine or placebo was the sampling time. Libraries were prepared by immunoSEQ multiplex PCR; TCRdb keeps only in-frame clonotypes and omits some of them. The sample has a few hundred thousand clones; around 86% are singletons. The sample was peripheral blood, taken in a trial of Ad26.COV2.S vaccine versus placebo. The receptors stem from a person between 18 and 59 years old who received the Ad26.COV2.S COVID-19 vaccine or a placebo.

This clone appeared once. This chain joins TRBV6-6 and TRBJ2-3, with D perhaps assigned TRBD1 or TRBD2 (6 bases each). V was trimmed by 2 bases and J by 0 bases, leaving 12 bases between them. The germline CDR1 and CDR2 sequences are MNHNY and SVGAGI (reference sequence). The length of the CDR3 is 16 residues. CDR3 loop: CASSYATGTSTDTQYF. In DNA form, the CDR3 reads TGTGCCAGCAGTTACGCCACAGGGACTAGCACAGATACGCAGTATTTT.

V and J are TRBV19 and TRBJ1-5; no clear D gene. Germline CDR1 reads LNHDA; CDR2 reads SQIVND (reference sequence). This CDR3 region has 14 residues. Between the trimmed V and J ends, which lost 3 bases and 3 bases, there was a span of 9 bases. The CDR3 nucleotides read TGTGCCAGTAGTATTGGGGTTTCCAATCAGCCCCAGCATTTT. It is translated as CASSIGVSNQPQHF.

This chain joins TRBV5-1 and TRBJ1-1; possibly TRBD1 for D (5 bases). The ends were cut back, 4 bases at V and 0 bases at J, with 13 bases in the middle. CDR1 SGHRS and CDR2 YFSETQ come from the germline V gene. This CDR3 has 15 amino acids. The CDR3 reads CASSPDKGLNTEAFF. CDR3 nucleotide sequence: TGCGCCAGCAGCCCGGACAAGGGGTTGAACACTGAAGCTTTCTTT.

This chain uses TRBV5-6 with TRBJ1-2; 8 bases agree with TRBD1. The germline V gene encodes CDR1 SGHDT and CDR2 YYEEEE. CDR3 length: 15 amino acids. Trimming cost V 0 bases and J 8 bases; bases outside gene matches: 9. The CDR3 region has the DNA TGTGCCAGCAGCTTGGGGAGCAGGGACAGGCAGGGCTACACCTTC. Residues: CASSLGSRDRQGYTF.

This sequence joins TRBV19 and TRBJ1-2, with D possibly being TRBD1 (5 bases). The CDR3 is 13 residues long. Germline lookup yields CDR1 LNHDA and CDR2 SQIVND (reference sequence). Trimming cost V 4 bases and J 5 bases, with 11 bases left between them. CDR3 nucleotides: TGTGCCAGTAGTACGACAGCGGCTTATGGCTACACCTTC. Protein: CASSTTAAYGYTF.

The chain carries TRBV7-2 and TRBJ2-1, with 10 bases fitting TRBD2. This CDR3 spans 18 amino acids. Germline CDR1 and CDR2: SGHTA and FQGNSA. The V and J ends lost 4 bases and 4 bases, in that order; junction bases with no gene match: 13. In DNA form, the CDR3 reads TGTGCCAGCAGCTCGCCGAGGGGGAGCGGGGGGGGATACAATGAGCAGTTCTTC. Its protein product is CASSSPRGSGGGYNEQFF.

This rearrangement joins TRBV29-1 to TRBJ2-2; 7 bases map to TRBD2. Germline loops: CDR1 SQVTM, CDR2 ANQGSEA. This CDR3 spans 13 amino acids. The V gene end was trimmed by 4 bases and the J gene end by 3 bases; junction bases not matched to a gene: 2. The CDR3 sequence: CSVGGGYTGELFF. The CDR3 DNA reads as TGCAGCGTTGGCGGGGGTTACACCGGGGAGCTGTTTTTT.

This clone was detected only once. The chain links TRBV5-6 to TRBJ2-7; D may be TRBD1 (5 bases). V was trimmed by 2 bases and J by 3 bases, leaving 9 bases between them. This CDR3 has 13 amino acids. The germline CDR1 and CDR2 sequences are SGHDT and YYEEEE. In nucleotides, the CDR3 is TGTGCCAGCAGCTTAGGAACAGGCTACGAGCAGTACTTC. Amino acid sequence: CASSLGTGYEQYF.

V gene TRBV6-6 combines with J gene TRBJ1-1; TRBD1 is a possible D gene (5 bases). The V gene lost 7 bases and the J gene lost 4 bases, with 13 bases spanning the gap. The CDR3 contains 13 residues. CDR1 is MNHNY and CDR2 is SVGAGI in the germline V gene (reference sequence). CDR3 bases: TGTGCCAGCAAGGCAGGGCTAGGCACTGAAGCTTTCTTT. This sequence encodes CASKAGLGTEAFF.

The V and J genes are TRBV12-3 or TRBV12-4 and TRBJ1-2; D unclear. This CDR3 spans 11 amino acids. Trimming left V 3 bases short and J 7 bases short, with 6 bases between. The CDR3 loop reads CASSLRRGYTF. The DNA for the CDR3 is TGTGCCAGCAGTTTGAGGCGTGGCTACACCTTC.

The chain joins TRBV7-5 to TRBJ2-7; the table names TRBD2, a call not compared with the DNA. TRBV7-5 is flagged as a pseudogene. This CDR3 region has 15 residues. The CDR3 region is CARSLVIPSSYEQYF. For the CDR3, the DNA is TGTGCCAGAAGCTTAGTAATCCCGAGCTCCTACGAGCAGTACTTC.

The chain uses TRBV5-4 and TRBJ1-1; a weak D match, TRBD1 (6 bases). V dropped 3 bases and J dropped 5 bases, with 23 bases sitting between them. The CDR3 has 17 residues. CDR1 and CDR2 (germline): SGHNT, YYREEE (reference sequence). The DNA of the CDR3 is TGTGCCAGCAGCTCGGGCGTCGGGGGGCGCAGGTTGACTGAAGCTTTCTTT. Encoded protein: CASSSGVGGRRLTEAFF.

The rearrangement links TRBV19 to TRBJ2-6; 7 positions match TRBD1. Germline V gene sequence: CDR1 LNHDA, CDR2 SQIVND (reference sequence). This CDR3 has 17 residues. V was pared by 5 bases and J by 0 bases, with 7 bases of the junction left unmatched. The CDR3 here is CASSLGQKLSGANVLTF. CDR3 nucleotide sequence: TGTGCCAGTAGTCTGGGACAGAAACTCTCTGGGGCCAACGTCCTGACTTTC.

J is TRBJ2-5 and V is TRBV7-8, with TRBD2 as a possible D gene (6 bases). The CDR3 has 16 amino acids. Between the trimmed V and J ends, which lost 0 bases and 5 bases, there was a span of 16 bases. Germline loops: CDR1 SGHVS, CDR2 FQNEAQ. CDR3: CASSLALPSEGETQYF. The CDR3 coding sequence is TGTGCCAGCAGCTTAGCGTTGCCTAGCGAAGGGGAGACCCAGTACTTC.

This clone showed up just a few times. The chain uses TRBV7-3 and TRBJ1-6; D unclear. The CDR3 has 14 residues. Germline values: CDR1 SGHTA, CDR2 FQGTGA. Trimming removed 2 bases from V and 12 bases from J, with 14 bases in between. CDR3 loop: CASSLDPGLGPLHF. The CDR3, as DNA: TGTGCCAGCAGCTTAGACCCAGGCTTGGGACCCCTCCACTTT.

As to this clone: Other DNA sequences from this sample encode an identical CDR3 as well. The genes are TRBV5-1 and TRBJ1-1; 7 bases line up with TRBD1. J lost 2 bases, V lost 3 bases, and 4 bases had no gene match. The CDR3 contains 14 residues. Germline V gene data show CDR1 as SGHRS and CDR2 as YFSETQ. The CDR3 is CASSSGTANTEAFF. CDR3 in DNA: TGCGCCAGCAGCTCGGGGACAGCCAACACTGAAGCTTTCTTT.

The chain employs TRBV6-6 and TRBJ1-5, with TRBD1 as a possible D gene (5 bases). Deletions cut 7 bases from V and 6 bases from J, with 10 bases between. The CDR3 consists of 12 residues. Germline V lookup: CDR1 MNHNY, CDR2 SVGAGI (reference sequence). The CDR3 DNA is TGTGCCAGCACCCCAAGGGGTCAGCCCCAGCATTTT. It yields the protein CASTPRGQPQHF.

V is TRBV5-1 and J is TRBJ2-1; TRBD1 might be the D (5 bases). Trimming shortened V by 0 bases and J by 3 bases, and 10 bases separated the two germline ends. This CDR3 region has 15 residues. The germline gives CDR1 SGHRS, CDR2 YFSETQ. The CDR3 region has the DNA TGCGCCAGCAGCTTGGAAGGCAGGGACTACAATGAGCAGTTCTTC. It specifies CASSLEGRDYNEQFF.

The chain couples TRBV7-2 to TRBJ2-7; 11 bases agree with TRBD1. The V gene's germline CDR1 is SGHTA and CDR2 FQGNSA. The CDR3 totals 15 residues. The V gene end was trimmed by 1 base and the J gene end by 2 bases; junction bases not matched to a gene: 1. The CDR3 coding sequence is TGTGCCAGCAGCTTAGTGGGACAGGGGGCCTACGAGCAGTACTTC. This gives the protein CASSLVGQGAYEQYF.

The J gene is TRBJ2-7, the V gene TRBV11-2; 12 bases map to TRBD1. The V and J ends lost 1 base and 6 bases, in that order; junction bases with no gene match: 1. Germline V gives CDR1 SGHAT, CDR2 FQNNGV. The CDR3 spans 14 residues. The CDR3 region is CASSLAGQGAEQYF. CDR3 coding DNA: TGTGCCAGCAGCTTAGCGGGACAGGGGGCCGAGCAGTACTTC.

The chain employs TRBV6-5 and TRBJ1-3, with no clear D. Trimming cost V 6 bases and J 0 bases, with 9 bases left between them. The germline V gene has CDR1 MNHEY and CDR2 SVGAGI. The CDR3 contains 14 residues. The CDR3 DNA reads TGTGCCAGCAGGCCTTGGGGCTCTGGAAACACCATATATTTT. Its protein product is CASRPWGSGNTIYF.

The CDR3 sequence is CSVVDNTIYF. The CDR3 coding sequence is TGCAGCGTTGTGGACAACACCATATATTTT. The rearrangement uses TRBV29-1 and TRBJ1-3; D is unclear. The V end lost 4 bases, the J end lost 7 bases, and 5 bases lay between the germline ends. The CDR3 contains 10 residues. Germline CDR1 is SQVTM and CDR2 is ANQGSEA.

This chain connects TRBV7-2 to TRBJ2-1; D is possibly TRBD2 (6 bases). Germline V gives CDR1 SGHTA, CDR2 FQGNSA. This CDR3 region has 15 residues. V lost 2 bases to trimming and J lost 8 bases, with 16 bases between them. DNA for the CDR3: TGTGCCAGCAGCTTAAGGTACGGGGGAGGCGATGAGCAGTTCTTC. Translating gives CASSLRYGGGDEQFF.

J is TRBJ1-2 and V is TRBV5-1; 7 bases fit TRBD1. Per the germline V gene, CDR1 is SGHRS and CDR2 is YFSETQ. The CDR3 runs 15 residues. V dropped 4 bases and J dropped 0; count of bases not matched to a gene: 6. The CDR3 nucleotides read TGCGCCAGCAGCCTCCGGGACAGAACTAACTATGGCTACACCTTC. It encodes CASSLRDRTNYGYTF.

The chain uses TRBV27 and TRBJ1-5; TRBD1 agrees at 10 bases. CDR1 and CDR2 from the germline V gene are MNHEY and SMNVEV (reference sequence). Germline trimming cut 4 bases from V and 3 bases from J; bases unmatched to any gene: 3. CDR3 length: 15 residues. The CDR3 nucleotides read TGTGCCAGCAGTTGGACAGGGGGAGACAATCAGCCCCAGCATTTT. This codes for CASSWTGGDNQPQHF.

The chain links TRBV5-1 to TRBJ2-3, with D tentatively TRBD2 (5 bases). Germline lookup yields CDR1 SGHRS and CDR2 YFSETQ. The CDR3 runs to 15 residues. The V end was cut by 0 bases, the J end by 4 bases, with 12 bases between. Here the CDR3 reads CASSLGGKVADTQYF. Written as DNA, the CDR3 is TGCGCCAGCAGCTTGGGAGGGAAGGTGGCAGATACGCAGTATTTT.

On this clone itself: The sample has other DNA sequences that encode this CDR3 too. The chain carries TRBV9 and TRBJ2-7, with unresolved D. Germline CDR1 is SGDLS and CDR2 is YYNGEE. The CDR3 spans 13 residues. The V end lost 3 bases, the J end lost 2 bases, and 9 bases lay between the germline ends. In DNA form, the CDR3 reads TGTGCCAGCAGCGGGGCAGGAGCCTACGAGCAGTACTTC. Amino acid sequence: CASSGAGAYEQYF.

V is TRBV5-1 and J is TRBJ2-7, with D perhaps matching TRBD2 (6 bases). CDR1 is SGHRS and CDR2 is YFSETQ in the germline V gene. V was pared by 4 bases and J by 6 bases, with 14 bases between. The CDR3 has 13 amino acids. CDR3 sequence reads: CASSPHGGFEQYF. CDR3 bases: TGCGCCAGCAGCCCCCATGGGGGGTTCGAGCAGTACTTC.

This chain connects TRBV7-2 to TRBJ1-2, with 10 positions matching TRBD1. The CDR3 covers 14 residues. The ends lost 6 bases at V and 8 bases at J; junction bases unmatched: 9. Germline V gene data show CDR1 as SGHTA and CDR2 as FQGNSA. The CDR3 DNA reads TGTGCCAGCAGTGATAGACAGGGGGCTTCGGGCTACACCTTC. It encodes CASSDRQGASGYTF.